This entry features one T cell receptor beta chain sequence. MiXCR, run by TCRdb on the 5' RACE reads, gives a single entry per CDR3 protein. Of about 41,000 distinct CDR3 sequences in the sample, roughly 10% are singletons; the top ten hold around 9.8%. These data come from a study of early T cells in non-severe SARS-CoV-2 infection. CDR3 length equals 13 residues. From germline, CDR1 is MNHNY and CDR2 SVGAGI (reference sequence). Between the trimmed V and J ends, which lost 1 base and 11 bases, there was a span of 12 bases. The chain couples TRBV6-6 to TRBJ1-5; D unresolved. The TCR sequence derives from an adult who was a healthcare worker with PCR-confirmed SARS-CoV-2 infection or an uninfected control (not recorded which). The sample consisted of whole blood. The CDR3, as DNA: TGTGCCAGCAGTTACTTACAGCGCCCGGCCCAGCATTTT. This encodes CASSYLQRPAQHF.